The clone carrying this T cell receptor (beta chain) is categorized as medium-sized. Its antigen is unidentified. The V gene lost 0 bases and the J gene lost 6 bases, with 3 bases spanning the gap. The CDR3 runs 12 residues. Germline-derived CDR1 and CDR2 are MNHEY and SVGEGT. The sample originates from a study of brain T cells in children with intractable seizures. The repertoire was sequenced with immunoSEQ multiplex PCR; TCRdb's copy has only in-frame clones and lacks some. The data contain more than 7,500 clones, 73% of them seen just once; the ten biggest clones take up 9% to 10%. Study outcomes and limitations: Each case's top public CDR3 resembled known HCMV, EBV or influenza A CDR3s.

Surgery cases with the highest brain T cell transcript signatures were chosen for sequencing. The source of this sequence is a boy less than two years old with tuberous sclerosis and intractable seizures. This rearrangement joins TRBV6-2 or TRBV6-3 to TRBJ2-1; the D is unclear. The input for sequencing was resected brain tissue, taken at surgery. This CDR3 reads CASSYSINEQFF. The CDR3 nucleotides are TGTGCCAGCAGTTACTCGATCAATGAGCAGTTCTTC.